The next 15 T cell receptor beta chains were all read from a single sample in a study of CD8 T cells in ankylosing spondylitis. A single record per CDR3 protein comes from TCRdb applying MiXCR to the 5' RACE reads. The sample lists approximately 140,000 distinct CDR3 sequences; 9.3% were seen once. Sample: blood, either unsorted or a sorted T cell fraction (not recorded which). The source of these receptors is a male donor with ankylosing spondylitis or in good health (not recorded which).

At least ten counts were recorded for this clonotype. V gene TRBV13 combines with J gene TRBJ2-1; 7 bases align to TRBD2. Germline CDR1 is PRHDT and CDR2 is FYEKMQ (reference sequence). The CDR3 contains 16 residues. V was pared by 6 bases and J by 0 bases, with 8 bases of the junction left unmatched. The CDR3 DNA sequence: TGTGCCAGCAGTTACCTATCTAGCGGCTCCTACAATGAGCAGTTCTTC. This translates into CASSYLSSGSYNEQFF.

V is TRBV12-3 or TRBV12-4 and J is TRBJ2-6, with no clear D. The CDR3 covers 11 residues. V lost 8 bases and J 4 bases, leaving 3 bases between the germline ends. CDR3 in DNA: TGTGCCAGCGGAGGGGCCAACGTCCTGACTTTC. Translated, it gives CASGGANVLTF.

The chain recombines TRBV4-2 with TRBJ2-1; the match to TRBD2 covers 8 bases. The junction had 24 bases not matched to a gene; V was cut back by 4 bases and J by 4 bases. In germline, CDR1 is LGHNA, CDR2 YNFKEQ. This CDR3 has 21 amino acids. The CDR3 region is CASSRSIPGGPTMGTYNEQFF. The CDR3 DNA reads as TGTGCCAGCAGCCGAAGTATTCCGGGAGGGCCTACCATGGGGACGTACAATGAGCAGTTCTTC.

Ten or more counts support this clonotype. DNA of the CDR3: TGTGCCAGCAGTTACCCTGGAGGGCTAGCGGGAGGGACCGCCAAAAACATTCAGTACTTC. This translates into CASSYPGGLAGGTAKNIQYF. The rearrangement joins TRBV6-2 or TRBV6-3 to TRBJ2-4, with 12 nucleotides matching TRBD2. Germline V gene lookup returns CDR1 MNHEY and CDR2 SVGEGT. The V segment lost 2 bases and the J segment 1 base; nucleotides outside the gene matches: 12. This CDR3 spans 20 amino acids.

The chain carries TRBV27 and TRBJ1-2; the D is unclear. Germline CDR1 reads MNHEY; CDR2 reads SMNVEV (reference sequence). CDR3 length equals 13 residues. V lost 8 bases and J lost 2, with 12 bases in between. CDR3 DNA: TGTGCCAGCTGTGTGCTAGAAAACTATGGCTACACCTTC. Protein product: CASCVLENYGYTF.

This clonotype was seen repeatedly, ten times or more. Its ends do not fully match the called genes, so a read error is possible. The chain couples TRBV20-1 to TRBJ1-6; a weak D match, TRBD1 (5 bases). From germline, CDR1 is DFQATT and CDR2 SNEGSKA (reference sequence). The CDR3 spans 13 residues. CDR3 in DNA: TGCAGTGCTGGAGACAGCTATAATTCACCCCTCCACTTT. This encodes CSAGDSYNSPLHF.

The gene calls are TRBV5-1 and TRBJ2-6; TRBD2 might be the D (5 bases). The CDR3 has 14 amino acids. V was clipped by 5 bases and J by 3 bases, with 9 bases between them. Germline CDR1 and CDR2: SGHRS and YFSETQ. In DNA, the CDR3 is TGCGCCAGCAGGGGAGAAGTTGGGGCCAACGTCCTGACTTTC. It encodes CASRGEVGANVLTF.

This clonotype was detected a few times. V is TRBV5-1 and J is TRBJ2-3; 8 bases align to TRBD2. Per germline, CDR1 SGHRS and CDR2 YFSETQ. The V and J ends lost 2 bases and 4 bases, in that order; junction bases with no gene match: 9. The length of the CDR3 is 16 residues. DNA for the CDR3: TGCGCCAGCAGCTTACGTCCGGGAGGGACCCCAGATACGCAGTATTTT. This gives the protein CASSLRPGGTPDTQYF.

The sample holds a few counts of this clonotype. The CDR3 loop reads CASSQGQAISGANVLTF. The DNA for the CDR3 is TGCGCCAGCAGCCAAGGACAGGCTATCTCTGGGGCCAACGTCCTGACTTTC. The V call is TRBV4-3, the J call TRBJ2-6; perhaps TRBD1 as D (6 bases). The CDR3 extends over 17 amino acids. V lost 1 base and J 0 bases, leaving 10 bases between the germline ends. Germline V gene data show CDR1 as LGHNA and CDR2 as YSLEER.

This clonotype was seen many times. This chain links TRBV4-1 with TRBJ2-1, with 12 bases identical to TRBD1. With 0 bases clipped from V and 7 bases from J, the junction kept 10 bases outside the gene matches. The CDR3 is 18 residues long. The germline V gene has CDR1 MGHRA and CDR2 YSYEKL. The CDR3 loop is CASSQDPGTGGSGNEQFF. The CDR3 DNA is TGCGCCAGCAGCCAAGATCCCGGGACAGGGGGCTCGGGTAATGAGCAGTTCTTC.

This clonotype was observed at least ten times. CDR3 bases: TGTGCCAGCAGCGGACTGCAGGGGGCTGGAGACCAGCCCCAGCATTTT. It is translated as CASSGLQGAGDQPQHF. This rearrangement joins TRBV7-2 to TRBJ1-5; 8 nucleotides align to TRBD1. Per germline, CDR1 SGHTA and CDR2 FQGNSA. The trim removed 5 bases at V and 7 bases at J, leaving 13 bases unmatched. The CDR3 sequence is 16 residues long. Filled out from reference TRBV7-2 and TRBJ1-5, the complete variable domain reads GAGVSQSPSNKVTEKGKDVELRCDPISGHTALYWYRQSLGQGLEFLIYFQGNSAPDKSGLPSDRFSAERTGGSVSTLTIQRTQQEDSAVYLCASSGLQGAGDQPQHFGDGTRLSIL.

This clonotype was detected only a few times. DNA of the CDR3: TGCGCCAGCGTCGTAGGCGGGAGTATCGACGAGCAGTACTTC. Protein sequence: CASVVGGSIDEQYF. The chain couples TRBV5-1 to TRBJ2-7; TRBD2 aligns across 7 bases. Germline CDR1 SGHRS, CDR2 YFSETQ. Unmatched junction bases numbered 12, after V lost 7 bases and J lost 5 bases. CDR3 length: 14 amino acids. Combining the CDR3 with reference TRBV5-1 and TRBJ2-7 gives the whole variable domain KAGVTQTPRYLIKTRGQQVTLSCSPISGHRSVSWYQQTPGQGLQFLFEYFSETQRNKGNFPGRFSGRQFSNSRSEMNVSTLELGDSALYLCASVVGGSIDEQYFGPGTRLTVT.

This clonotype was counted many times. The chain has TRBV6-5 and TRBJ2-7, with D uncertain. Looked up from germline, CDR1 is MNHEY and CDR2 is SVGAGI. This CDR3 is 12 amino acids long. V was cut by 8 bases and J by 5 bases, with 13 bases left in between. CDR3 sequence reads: CASGTQTHEQYF. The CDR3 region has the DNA TGTGCCAGCGGAACCCAAACCCACGAGCAGTACTTC.

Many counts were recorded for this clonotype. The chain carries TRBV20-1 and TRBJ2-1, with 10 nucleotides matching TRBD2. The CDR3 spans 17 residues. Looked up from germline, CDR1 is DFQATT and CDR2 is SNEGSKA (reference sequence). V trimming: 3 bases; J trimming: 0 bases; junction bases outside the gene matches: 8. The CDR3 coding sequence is TGCAGTGCTAGTCCGCCTAGCGGGGGATTCTCCTACAATGAGCAGTTCTTC. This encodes CSASPPSGGFSYNEQFF.

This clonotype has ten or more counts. In DNA form, the CDR3 reads TGTGCCAGCAGCTTAATGACAGGAAGCGGTGCCTACGAGCAGTACTTC. Amino acids: CASSLMTGSGAYEQYF. The chain recombines TRBV7-2 with TRBJ2-7; D perhaps matches TRBD1 (6 bases). This CDR3 spans 16 amino acids. V was clipped by 2 bases and J by 2 bases, with 16 bases between them. Germline CDR1 reads SGHTA; CDR2 reads FQGNSA.